Described below is a single T cell receptor beta chain sequence and its context. The antigen is unknown. Second-dose recipients at about 4 or about 12 weeks were treated as one pooled group. The data were obtained in a study of T cell responses to AZD1222 COVID-19 vaccine. Study results and caveats: Seropositive at baseline were only 5 or 6 AZD1222 recipients. Donors were largely white British and mainly female; clonal diversity was possibly underestimated. Vaccination with two AZD1222 doses was followed by a rise in Spike-specific TCR breadth and depth.

TCRdb's table, derived via immunoSEQ multiplex PCR, lists solely in-frame clones and lacks some. The repertoire consists of roughly 150,000 clones, with about nine tenths occurring once and the leading ten covering 1.6%. Sequencing was performed on peripheral blood, taken 28 days after the second AZD1222 dose. The source is an adult who received the AZD1222 COVID-19 vaccine.

CDR3 nucleotides: TGTGCCAGCAGTTTCCGACCCACCTCGCGAGGCTACACCTTC. Translating it yields CASSFRPTSRGYTF. V usage is TRBV28 and J usage is TRBJ1-2; the D is unclear. Germline-derived CDR1 and CDR2 are MDHEN and SYDVKM. With 3 bases removed from V and 8 bases from J, the gap between germline ends came to 16 bases. CDR3 size: 14 residues.